This passage covers 8 T cell receptor beta chains from one sample sequenced in a study of human T cells and chemical hapten exposure. As for time point: healthy volunteer bleed at 2 weeks. It was unfractionated whole blood from which total RNA was extracted. From the RACE reads, TCRdb called clonotypes with MiXCR, one entry per CDR3 protein. Among 130,000 or so distinct CDR3 sequences, around 8.2% were seen once, and the ten largest hold approximately 1.6%. Input material: whole blood. Receptors were obtained from a male donor in good health. Some clones in this sample may be carry-over from other donors' samples.

This clonotype was counted many times. The chain links TRBV11-3 to TRBJ2-1; 7 bases line up with TRBD2. This CDR3 has 15 residues. The germline V gene has CDR1 SGHNT and CDR2 YENEEA. The V segment lost 1 base and the J segment 0 bases; nucleotides outside the gene matches: 0. CDR3 region: CASSLGTSSYNEQFF. DNA of the CDR3: TGTGCCAGCAGCTTAGGGACTAGCTCCTACAATGAGCAGTTCTTC.

V and J are TRBV6-5 and TRBJ2-6; no clear D gene. V lost 3 bases, J lost 2 bases, and 5 bases lay in between. The CDR3 runs to 14 residues. Germline CDR1 reads MNHEY; CDR2 reads SVGAGI. Here the CDR3 reads CASSYLAGANVLTF. The CDR3 DNA follows: TGTGCCAGCAGTTATTTGGCTGGGGCCAACGTCCTGACTTTC.

This clonotype was observed at least ten times. This sequence joins TRBV29-1 and TRBJ1-2; perhaps TRBD1 as D (6 bases). Trimming took off 7 bases at V and 4 bases at J, with 13 bases between the two ends. CDR1 is SQVTM, CDR2 ANQGSEA, per germline. This CDR3 is 12 amino acids long. The CDR3 DNA follows: TGCAGCGGAACCGGGACACCCTATGGCTACACCTTC. Amino acids: CSGTGTPYGYTF.

This chain joins TRBV9 and TRBJ2-4, with D perhaps TRBD2 (6 bases). Trimming cost V 0 bases and J 0 bases, with 10 bases left between them. This CDR3 contains 16 residues. Germline CDR1 SGDLS, CDR2 YYNGEE. CDR3 DNA: TGTGCCAGCAGCGTAGGTGGGGGACTAGCCAAAAACATTCAGTACTTC. It translates to CASSVGGGLAKNIQYF.

This chain uses TRBV30 with TRBJ2-3, with D perhaps TRBD2 (5 bases). CDR1 is GTSNPN and CDR2 is SVGIG in the germline V gene (reference sequence). The CDR3 has 12 amino acids. DNA for the CDR3: TGTGCTGGAGGACCCTTGGCAGATACGCAGTATTTT. Translating gives CAGGPLADTQYF.

The V gene is TRBV12-5, the J gene TRBJ1-2; perhaps TRBD1 as D (6 bases). The length of the CDR3 is 15 residues. Trimming took 6 bases from V and 7 from J, leaving 21 bases between them. CDR1 is LGHNT and CDR2 is FRNRAP in the germline V gene. As DNA, the CDR3 is TGTGCTAGTGGCGGGGGCTCGGAAGCTTATAGTGGCTACACCTTC. Translating gives CASGGGSEAYSGYTF.

In this sample, this clonotype turned up a few times. This sequence joins TRBV13 and TRBJ2-1; 7 nucleotides match TRBD2. The CDR3 runs 13 residues. Germline loops: CDR1 PRHDT, CDR2 FYEKMQ (reference sequence). V lost 10 bases to trimming and J lost 4 bases; unmatched junction nucleotides: 7. CDR3 in DNA: TGTGCCACATCGACTAGCAGATACAATGAGCAGTTCTTC. Protein sequence: CATSTSRYNEQFF.

The chain links TRBV9 to TRBJ2-7, with 9 bases identical to TRBD2. The CDR3 loop spans 15 amino acids. Germline CDR1 is SGDLS and CDR2 is YYNGEE. Germline trimming cut 0 bases from V and 5 bases from J; bases unmatched to any gene: 6. The CDR3 spells CASSVDPGTSNEQYF. In DNA, the CDR3 is TGTGCCAGCAGCGTAGATCCCGGGACTAGCAACGAGCAGTACTTC. The full variable domain, with the rest looked up from reference TRBV9 and TRBJ2-7, is DSGVTQTPKHLITATGQRVTLRCSPRSGDLSVYWYQQSLDQGLQFLIQYYNGEERAKGNILERFSAQQFPDLHSELNLSSLELGDSALYFCASSVDPGTSNEQYFGPGTRLTVT.